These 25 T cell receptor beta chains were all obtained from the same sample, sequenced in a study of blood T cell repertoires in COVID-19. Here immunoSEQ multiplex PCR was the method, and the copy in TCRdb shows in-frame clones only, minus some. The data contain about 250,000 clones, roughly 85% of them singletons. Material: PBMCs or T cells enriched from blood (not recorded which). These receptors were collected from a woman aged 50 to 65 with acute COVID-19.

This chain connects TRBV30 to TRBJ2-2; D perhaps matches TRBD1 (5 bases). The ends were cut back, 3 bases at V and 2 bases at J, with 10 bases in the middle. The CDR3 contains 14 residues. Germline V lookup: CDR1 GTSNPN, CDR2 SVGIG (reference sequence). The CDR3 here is CAWRGEVNTGELFF. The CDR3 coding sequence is TGTGCCTGGAGAGGGGAAGTTAACACCGGGGAGCTGTTTTTT.

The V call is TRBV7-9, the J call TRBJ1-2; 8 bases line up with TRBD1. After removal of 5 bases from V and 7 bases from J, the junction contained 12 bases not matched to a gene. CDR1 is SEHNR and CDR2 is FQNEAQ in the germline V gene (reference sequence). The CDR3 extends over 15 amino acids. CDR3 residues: CASSPTDRETLGYTF. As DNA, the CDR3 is TGTGCCAGCAGCCCAACGGACAGGGAAACTCTTGGCTACACCTTC.

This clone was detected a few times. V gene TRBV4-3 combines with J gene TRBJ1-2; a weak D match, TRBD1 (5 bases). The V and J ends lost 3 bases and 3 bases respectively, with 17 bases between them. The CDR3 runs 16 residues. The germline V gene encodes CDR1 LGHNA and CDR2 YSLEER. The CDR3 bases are TGCGCCAGCAGCCAGGGGGGACGGACTGTAGACTATGGCTACACCTTC. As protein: CASSQGGRTVDYGYTF.

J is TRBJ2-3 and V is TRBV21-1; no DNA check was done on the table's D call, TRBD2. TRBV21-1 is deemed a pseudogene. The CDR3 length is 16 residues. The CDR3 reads CASSTFSGGGTDTQYF. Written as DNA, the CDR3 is TGTGCCAGCAGCACTTTTAGCGGGGGTGGCACAGATACGCAGTATTTT.

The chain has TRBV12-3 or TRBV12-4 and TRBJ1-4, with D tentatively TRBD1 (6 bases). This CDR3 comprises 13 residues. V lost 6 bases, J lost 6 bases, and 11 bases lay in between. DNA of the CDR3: TGTGCCAGCAGGTCCACAGGGCATGAAAAACTGTTTTTT. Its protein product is CASRSTGHEKLFF.

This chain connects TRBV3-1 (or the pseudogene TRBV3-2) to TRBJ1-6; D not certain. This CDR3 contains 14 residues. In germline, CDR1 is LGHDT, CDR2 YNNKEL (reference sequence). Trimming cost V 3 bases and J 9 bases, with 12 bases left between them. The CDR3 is CASSQQVGSSPLHF. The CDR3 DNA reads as TGTGCCAGCAGCCAGCAGGTGGGTAGTTCACCCCTCCACTTT.

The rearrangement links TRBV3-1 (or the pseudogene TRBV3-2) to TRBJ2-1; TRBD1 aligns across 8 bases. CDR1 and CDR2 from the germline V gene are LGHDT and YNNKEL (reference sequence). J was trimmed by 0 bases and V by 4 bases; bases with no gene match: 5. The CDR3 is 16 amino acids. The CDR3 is CASSPPGQASYNEQFF. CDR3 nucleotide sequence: TGTGCCAGCAGCCCGCCGGGACAGGCCTCCTACAATGAGCAGTTCTTC.

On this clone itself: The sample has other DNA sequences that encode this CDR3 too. CDR3 region: CASSITGKSYGYTF. The CDR3, as DNA: TGTGCCAGTAGTATAACAGGGAAGAGCTATGGCTACACCTTC. The rearrangement joins TRBV19 to TRBJ1-2, with D possibly matching TRBD1 (6 bases). V was trimmed by 2 bases and J by 4 bases, leaving 11 bases between them. Germline-derived CDR1 and CDR2 are LNHDA and SQIVND (reference sequence). This CDR3 region has 14 residues.

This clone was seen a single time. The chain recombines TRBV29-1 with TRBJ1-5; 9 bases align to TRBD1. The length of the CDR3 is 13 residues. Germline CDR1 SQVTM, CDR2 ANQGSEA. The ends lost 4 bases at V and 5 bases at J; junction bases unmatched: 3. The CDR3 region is CSVGTGDHQPQHF. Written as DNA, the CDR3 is TGCAGCGTTGGGACAGGGGACCATCAGCCCCAGCATTTT.

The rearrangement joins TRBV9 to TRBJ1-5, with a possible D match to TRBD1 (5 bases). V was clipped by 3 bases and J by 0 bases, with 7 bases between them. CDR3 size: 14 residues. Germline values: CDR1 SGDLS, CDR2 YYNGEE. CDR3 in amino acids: CASSGTHSNQPQHF. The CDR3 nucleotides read TGTGCCAGCAGCGGGACACATAGCAATCAGCCCCAGCATTTT.

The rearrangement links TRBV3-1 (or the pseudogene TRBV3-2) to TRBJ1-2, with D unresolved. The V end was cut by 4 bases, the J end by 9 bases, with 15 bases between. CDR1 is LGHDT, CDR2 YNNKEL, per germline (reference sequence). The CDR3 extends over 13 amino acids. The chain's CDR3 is CASSPLSVGSYTF. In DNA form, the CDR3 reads TGTGCCAGCAGCCCCCTATCCGTCGGTAGCTACACCTTC.

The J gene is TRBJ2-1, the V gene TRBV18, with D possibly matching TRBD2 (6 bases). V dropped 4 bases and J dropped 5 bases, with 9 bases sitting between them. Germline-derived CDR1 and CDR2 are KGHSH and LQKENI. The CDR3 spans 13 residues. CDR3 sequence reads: CASSRDSNNEQFF. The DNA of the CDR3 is TGTGCCAGCTCACGGGACTCTAACAATGAGCAGTTCTTC.

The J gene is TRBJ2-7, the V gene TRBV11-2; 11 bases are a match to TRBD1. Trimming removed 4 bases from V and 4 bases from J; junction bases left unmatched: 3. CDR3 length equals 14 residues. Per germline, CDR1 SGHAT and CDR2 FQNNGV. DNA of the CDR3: TGTGCCAGCAGCTCCGGGACAGGGGGATACGAGCAGTACTTC. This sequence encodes CASSSGTGGYEQYF. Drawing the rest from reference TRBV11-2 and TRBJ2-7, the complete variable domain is EAGVAQSPRYKIIEKRQSVAFWCNPISGHATLYWYQQILGQGPKLLIQFQNNGVVDDSQLPKDRFSAERLKGVDSTLKIQPAKLEDSAVYLCASSSGTGGYEQYFGPGTRLTVT.

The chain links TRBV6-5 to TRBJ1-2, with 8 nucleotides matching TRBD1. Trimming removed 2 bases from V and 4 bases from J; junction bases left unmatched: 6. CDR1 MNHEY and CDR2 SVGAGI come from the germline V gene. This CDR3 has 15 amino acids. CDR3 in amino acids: CASSYQGALAYGYTF. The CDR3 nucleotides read TGTGCCAGCAGTTACCAGGGGGCGCTTGCCTATGGCTACACCTTC.

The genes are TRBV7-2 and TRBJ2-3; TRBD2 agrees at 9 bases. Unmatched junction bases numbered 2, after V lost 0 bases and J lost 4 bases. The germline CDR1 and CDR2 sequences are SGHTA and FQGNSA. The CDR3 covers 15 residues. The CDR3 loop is CASSLARGGSDTQYF. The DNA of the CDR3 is TGTGCCAGCAGCTTAGCGCGGGGGGGTTCAGATACGCAGTATTTT.

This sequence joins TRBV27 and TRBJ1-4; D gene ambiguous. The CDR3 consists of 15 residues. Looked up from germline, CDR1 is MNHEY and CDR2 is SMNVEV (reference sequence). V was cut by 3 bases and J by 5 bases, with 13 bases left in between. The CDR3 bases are TGTGCCAGCAGTTTGTGGACGACGGGGAATGAAAAACTGTTTTTT. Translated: CASSLWTTGNEKLFF.

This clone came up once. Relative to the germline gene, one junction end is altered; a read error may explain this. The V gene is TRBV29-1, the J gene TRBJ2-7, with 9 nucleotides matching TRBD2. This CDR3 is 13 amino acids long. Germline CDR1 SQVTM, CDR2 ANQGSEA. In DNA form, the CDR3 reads TGCAGCGTTGAAGAGAGGTCTAGCGGGATCCTCAACTTC. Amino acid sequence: CSVEERSSGILNF.

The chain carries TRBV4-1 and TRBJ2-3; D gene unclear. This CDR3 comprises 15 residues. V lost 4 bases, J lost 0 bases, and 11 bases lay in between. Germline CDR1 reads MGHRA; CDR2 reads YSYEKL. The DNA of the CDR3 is TGCGCCAGCAGCCTCGAGACATCCAGCACAGATACGCAGTATTTT. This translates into CASSLETSSTDTQYF.

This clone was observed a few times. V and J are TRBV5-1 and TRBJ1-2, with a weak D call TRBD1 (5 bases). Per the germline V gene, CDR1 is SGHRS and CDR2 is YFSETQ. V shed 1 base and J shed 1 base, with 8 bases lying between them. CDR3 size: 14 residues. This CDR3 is CASSLLTDNYGYTF. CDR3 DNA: TGCGCCAGCAGCTTGTTGACAGATAACTATGGCTACACCTTC.

The CDR3 sequence: CASSYCRLRGREDTQYF. As DNA, the CDR3 is TGTGCCAGCAGTTACTGTCGGCTTAGGGGGCGCGAGGATACGCAGTATTTT. V and J are TRBV6-8 and TRBJ2-3, with TRBD1 identical over 7 bases. The germline CDR1 and CDR2 sequences are MNHGY and SAAAGT. The CDR3 is 17 amino acids. V shed 1 base, J shed 6 bases, and the junction held 13 bases outside the gene matches.

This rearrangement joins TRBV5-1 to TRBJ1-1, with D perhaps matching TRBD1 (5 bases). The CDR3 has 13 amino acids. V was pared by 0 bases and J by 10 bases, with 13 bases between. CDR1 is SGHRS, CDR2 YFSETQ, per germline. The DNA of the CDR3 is TGCGCCAGCAGCTTGGAAGGGGACGGGGGAGCTTTCTTT. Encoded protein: CASSLEGDGGAFF. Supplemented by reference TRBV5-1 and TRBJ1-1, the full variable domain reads KAGVTQTPRYLIKTRGQQVTLSCSPISGHRSVSWYQQTPGQGLQFLFEYFSETQRNKGNFPGRFSGRQFSNSRSEMNVSTLELGDSALYLCASSLEGDGGAFFGQGTRLTVV.

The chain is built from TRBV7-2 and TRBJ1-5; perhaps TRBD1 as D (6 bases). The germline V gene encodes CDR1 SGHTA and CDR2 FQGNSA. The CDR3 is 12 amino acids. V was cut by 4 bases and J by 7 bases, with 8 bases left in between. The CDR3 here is CASSSTGQPQHF. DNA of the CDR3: TGTGCCAGCAGCTCAACAGGGCAGCCCCAGCATTTT. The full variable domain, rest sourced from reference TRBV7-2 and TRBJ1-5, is GAGVSQSPSNKVTEKGKDVELRCDPISGHTALYWYRQSLGQGLEFLIYFQGNSAPDKSGLPSDRFSAERTGGSVSTLTIQRTQQEDSAVYLCASSSTGQPQHFGDGTRLSIL.

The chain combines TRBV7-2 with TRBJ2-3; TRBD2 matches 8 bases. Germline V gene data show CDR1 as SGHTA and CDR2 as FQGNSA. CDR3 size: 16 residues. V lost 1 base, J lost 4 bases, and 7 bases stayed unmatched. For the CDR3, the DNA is TGTGCCAGCAGCTTAGAGGAGCGGGGGTTGTCAGATACGCAGTATTTT. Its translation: CASSLEERGLSDTQYF.

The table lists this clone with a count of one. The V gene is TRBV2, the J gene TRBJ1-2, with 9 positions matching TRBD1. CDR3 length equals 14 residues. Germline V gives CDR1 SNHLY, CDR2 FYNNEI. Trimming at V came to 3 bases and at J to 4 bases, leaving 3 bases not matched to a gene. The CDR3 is CASSELDRGYGYTF. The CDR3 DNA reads TGTGCCAGCAGTGAGCTGGACAGGGGCTATGGCTACACCTTC.

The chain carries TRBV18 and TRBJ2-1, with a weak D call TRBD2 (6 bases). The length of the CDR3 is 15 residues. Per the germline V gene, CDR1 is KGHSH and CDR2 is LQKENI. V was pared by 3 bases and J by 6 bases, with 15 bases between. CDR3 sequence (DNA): TGTGCCAGCTCACCTAACCCAGCTAGCGCCAATGAGCAGTTCTTC. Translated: CASSPNPASANEQFF.